Each of the 5 T cell receptor beta chains below was sequenced from the same sample in a study of early T cells in non-severe SARS-CoV-2 infection. TCRdb redid the calling of the 5' RACE reads with MiXCR, one entry per CDR3 protein. The sample has 51,000 or so distinct CDR3 sequences; about 11% are singletons. Input material: whole blood. All receptors derive from an adult who was a healthcare worker with PCR-confirmed SARS-CoV-2 infection or an uninfected control (not recorded which).

This chain links TRBV19 with TRBJ2-1; 10 positions agree with TRBD1. CDR3 length equals 14 residues. Germline lookup yields CDR1 LNHDA and CDR2 SQIVND (reference sequence). V trimming: 7 bases; J trimming: 5 bases; junction bases outside the gene matches: 5. CDR3 residues: CASMAGQGNNEQFF. The CDR3 nucleotides are TGTGCCAGTATGGCGGGACAGGGGAACAATGAGCAGTTCTTC.

This clonotype has ten or more counts. The chain employs TRBV2 and TRBJ2-1; 7 bases match TRBD2. Looked up from germline, CDR1 is SNHLY and CDR2 is FYNNEI. The CDR3 is 15 amino acids. The V segment lost 1 base and the J segment 6 bases; nucleotides outside the gene matches: 6. CDR3 protein: CASSEEGGLINEQFF. In nucleotides, the CDR3 is TGTGCCAGCAGTGAAGAGGGAGGGCTGATCAATGAGCAGTTCTTC. The whole variable domain, filled in from reference TRBV2 and TRBJ2-1, reads EPEVTQTPSHQVTQMGQEVILRCVPISNHLYFYWYRQILGQKVEFLVSFYNNEISEKSEIFDDQFSVERPDGSNFTLKIRSTKLEDSAMYFCASSEEGGLINEQFFGPGTRLTVL.

This clonotype is medium-sized (0.01 to 0.1%). The chain combines TRBV7-8 with TRBJ2-3; D gene ambiguous. CDR1 SGHVS and CDR2 FQNEAQ come from the germline V gene. The CDR3 totals 13 residues. With 5 bases removed from V and 3 bases from J, the gap between germline ends came to 9 bases. The CDR3 nucleotides are TGTGCCAGCAGCAGAAAGTCGACAGATACGCAGTATTTT. The encoded protein is CASSRKSTDTQYF.

This clonotype was picked up many times. This sequence joins TRBV10-3 and TRBJ2-1; D is undetermined. CDR3 length: 13 amino acids. Per the germline V gene, CDR1 is ENHRY and CDR2 is SYGVKD. V was cut by 2 bases and J by 4 bases, with 6 bases left in between. The CDR3 DNA reads TGTGCCATCAGTGAGGAGCCGTACAATGAGCAGTTCTTC. It encodes CAISEEPYNEQFF.

In the case of this clonotype: This may be a read error: a much more frequent sequence differs by one nucleotide. Likely a read error: the CDR3 ends without its conserved phenylalanine or tryptophan. V is TRBV29-1 and J is TRBJ2-4, with 10 positions matching TRBD2. Germline lookup yields CDR1 SQVTM and CDR2 ANQGSEA. V was clipped by 7 bases and J by 8 bases; unmatched bases: 23. The CDR3 has 18 residues. The chain's CDR3 is CSGKQSRSGRAERDIQYL. The DNA of the CDR3 is TGCAGCGGGAAACAGAGCAGAAGCGGGAGGGCCGAGAGGGACATTCAGTACTTG.